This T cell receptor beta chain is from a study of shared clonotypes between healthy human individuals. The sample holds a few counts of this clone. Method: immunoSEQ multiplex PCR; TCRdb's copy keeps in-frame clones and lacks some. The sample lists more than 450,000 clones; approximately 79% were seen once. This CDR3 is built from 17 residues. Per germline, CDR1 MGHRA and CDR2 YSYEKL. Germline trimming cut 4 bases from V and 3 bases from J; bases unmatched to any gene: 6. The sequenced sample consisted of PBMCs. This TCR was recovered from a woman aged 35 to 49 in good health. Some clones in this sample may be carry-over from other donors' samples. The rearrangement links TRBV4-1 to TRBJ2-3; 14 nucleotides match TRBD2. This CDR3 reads CASSPTGTSGSTDTQYF. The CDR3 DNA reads TGCGCCAGCAGCCCGACGGGGACTAGCGGGAGTACAGATACGCAGTATTTT.